This entry features one TCR beta chain sequence. Its antigen remains unknown. Amplification used 60 Vbeta primers and 13 Jbeta primers. Sequenced by immunoSEQ multiplex PCR; TCRdb stores in-frame clones only, minus some. This sample carries roughly 79,000 clones, with about 4.6% going to the ten biggest clones. The CDR3 totals 14 residues. With 6 bases clipped from V and 2 bases from J, the junction kept 8 bases outside the gene matches. Germline loops: CDR1 SGHNT, CDR2 YYREEE (reference sequence). This sample was included in a study of cytomegalovirus exposure and HLA in healthy donors. Findings of the study overall: The productive fraction for most TCR beta V segments was about 87% or about 30% in an earlier analysis. An observed cluster of highly shared sequence variants was recorded as a likely sequencing artifact. In a later analysis, TCR beta V- and J-gene trimming was associated with a missense DCLRE1C variant.

Sequenced: PBMCs. This clonotype originated in a man between 25 and 39 years old in good health and CMV-seronegative. The chain recombines TRBV5-4 with TRBJ2-7, with 7 bases that match TRBD1. The CDR3 here is CASKRQGGPYEQYF. The CDR3 DNA sequence: TGTGCCAGCAAAAGACAGGGTGGTCCCTACGAGCAGTACTTC.